The sample holds one count of the clone carrying this T cell receptor (beta chain). Here immunoSEQ multiplex PCR was the method, and the copy in TCRdb shows in-frame clones only, minus some. This sample has approximately 62,000 clones, with 93% found just once. With V trimmed by 5 bases and J by 5 bases, 7 bases remained unmatched. This CDR3 contains 15 residues. The germline V gene has CDR1 SEHNR and CDR2 FQNEAQ (reference sequence). This sample was taken from a study of T cell changes during pregnancy in multiple sclerosis. This specimen was CD8+ T cells from peripheral blood mononuclear cells, taken in the second trimester of pregnancy. This chain connects TRBV7-9 to TRBJ2-2; the match to TRBD1 covers 8 bases. This TCR derives from a female donor with multiple sclerosis, enrolled in a pregnancy study. The CDR3 coding sequence is TGTGCCAGCAGCCAAAGGACAGGGTTAACCGGGGAGCTGTTTTTT. As protein: CASSQRTGLTGELFF.